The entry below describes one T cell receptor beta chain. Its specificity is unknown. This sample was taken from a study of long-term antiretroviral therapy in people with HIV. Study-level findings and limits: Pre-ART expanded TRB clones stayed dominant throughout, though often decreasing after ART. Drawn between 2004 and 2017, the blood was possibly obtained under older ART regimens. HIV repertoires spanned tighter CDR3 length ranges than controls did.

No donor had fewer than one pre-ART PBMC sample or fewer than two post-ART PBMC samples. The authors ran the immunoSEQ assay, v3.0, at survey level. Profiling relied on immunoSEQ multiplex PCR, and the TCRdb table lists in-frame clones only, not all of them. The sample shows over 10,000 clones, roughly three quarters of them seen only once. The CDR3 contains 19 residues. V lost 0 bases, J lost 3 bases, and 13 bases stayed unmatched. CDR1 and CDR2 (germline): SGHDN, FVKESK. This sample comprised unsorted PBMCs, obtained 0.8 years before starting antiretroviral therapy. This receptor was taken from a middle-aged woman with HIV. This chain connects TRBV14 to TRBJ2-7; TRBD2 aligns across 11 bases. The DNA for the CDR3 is TGTGCCAGCAGCCAAGAGGAATGGCTAGCGGGAGGAGGGGTCTACGAGCAGTACTTC. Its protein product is CASSQEEWLAGGGVYEQYF. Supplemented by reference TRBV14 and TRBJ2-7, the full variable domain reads EAGVTQFPSHSVIEKGQTVTLRCDPISGHDNLYWYRRVMGKEIKFLLHFVKESKQDESGMPNNRFLAERTGGTYSTLKVQPAELEDSGVYFCASSQEEWLAGGGVYEQYFGPGTRLTVT.